Listed here are 7 T cell receptor beta chains from one sample, sequenced in a study of radiotherapy plus CTLA-4 blockade in lung cancer. This table comes from immunoSEQ multiplex PCR, and its TCRdb copy is limited to in-frame clones, with some not included. This table holds some 73,000 clones, roughly 70% found once. Sequencing used peripheral blood, obtained from a patient treated with radiotherapy plus ipilimumab. These receptor sequences come from a human donor with non-small cell lung cancer whose response to radiotherapy plus ipilimumab could not be evaluated.

The table lists this clone with a count of one. The V gene is TRBV29-1, the J gene TRBJ2-1; 8 positions match TRBD1. The CDR3 length is 13 residues. The trim removed 8 bases at V and 9 bases at J, leaving 12 bases unmatched. From germline, CDR1 is SQVTM and CDR2 ANQGSEA. This CDR3 is CSSHNPTGGEQFF. CDR3 sequence (DNA): TGCAGCTCCCACAACCCTACAGGGGGTGAGCAGTTCTTC.

The CDR3: CASSPRGQTSDGYTF. In DNA, the CDR3 is TGTGCCAGCAGCCCCCGCGGACAGACCTCTGATGGCTACACCTTC. V gene TRBV11-3 combines with J gene TRBJ1-2; D is possibly TRBD1 (6 bases). Trimming left V 5 bases short and J 6 bases short, with 19 bases between. Germline CDR1 is SGHNT and CDR2 is YENEEA. This CDR3 is built from 15 residues. Together with reference TRBV11-3 and TRBJ1-2, the CDR3 gives the full variable domain: EAGVVQSPRYKIIEKKQPVAFWCNPISGHNTLYWYLQNLGQGPELLIRYENEEAVDDSQLPKDRFSAERLKGVDSTLKIQPAELGDSAVYLCASSPRGQTSDGYTFGSGTRLTVV.

The rearrangement links TRBV18 to TRBJ1-2; 10 bases agree with TRBD1. Germline values: CDR1 KGHSH, CDR2 LQKENI. This CDR3 has 16 residues. J gave up 2 bases and V 3 bases, and 6 bases lay outside the gene matches. The CDR3 spells CASSPGRGQGNYGYTF. Written as DNA, the CDR3 is TGTGCCAGCTCACCGGGAAGGGGACAGGGGAACTATGGCTACACCTTC.

In its sample, this clone was seen a few times. The genes are TRBV7-9 and TRBJ2-7; 9 bases align to TRBD1. The CDR3 spans 15 residues. The J segment lost 6 bases and the V segment lost 5 bases, leaving 11 bases of the junction unmatched. CDR1 is SEHNR, CDR2 FQNEAQ, per germline (reference sequence). The CDR3 loop reads CASSQETGGRGEQYF. DNA of the CDR3: TGTGCCAGCAGCCAGGAGACAGGGGGAAGGGGCGAGCAGTACTTC.

The chain carries TRBV5-1 and TRBJ2-5, with 9 nucleotides matching TRBD2. Germline CDR1 SGHRS, CDR2 YFSETQ. This CDR3 is built from 16 residues. The junction had 9 bases not matched to a gene; V was cut back by 1 base and J by 5 bases. CDR3 region: CASSLSASGEGETQYF. CDR3 bases: TGCGCCAGCAGCTTGTCGGCTAGCGGGGAGGGGGAGACCCAGTACTTC. The full variable domain, its missing parts supplied by reference TRBV5-1 and TRBJ2-5, is KAGVTQTPRYLIKTRGQQVTLSCSPISGHRSVSWYQQTPGQGLQFLFEYFSETQRNKGNFPGRFSGRQFSNSRSEMNVSTLELGDSALYLCASSLSASGEGETQYFGPGTRLLVL.

The chain recombines TRBV19 with TRBJ2-7; D is ambiguous. V shed 5 bases and J shed 0 bases, with 11 bases lying between them. There are 14 residues in the CDR3. Germline lookup yields CDR1 LNHDA and CDR2 SQIVND (reference sequence). The chain's CDR3 is CASSRYFSSYEQYF. CDR3 DNA sequence: TGTGCCAGTAGTCGCTACTTTAGCTCCTACGAGCAGTACTTC.

The rearrangement links TRBV9 to TRBJ2-3; 11 positions agree with TRBD1. The CDR3 totals 14 residues. Unmatched junction bases numbered 4, after V lost 3 bases and J lost 7 bases. Germline values: CDR1 SGDLS, CDR2 YYNGEE. The CDR3 reads CASSAGTGGNTQYF. Written as DNA, the CDR3 is TGTGCCAGCAGCGCTGGGACAGGGGGAAATACGCAGTATTTT.